This TCR beta chain was profiled in a study of cytomegalovirus exposure and HLA in healthy donors. This clone was observed a single time. Method: immunoSEQ multiplex PCR; TCRdb's copy keeps in-frame clones and lacks some. This sample yields over 120,000 clones, of which 85% to 90% are seen a single time; 6.2% belongs to the top ten. The V gene's germline CDR1 is MNHEY and CDR2 SVGAGI. CDR3 length equals 15 residues. The germline V and J ends were trimmed by 6 bases and 3 bases, with 15 bases remaining between them. Donors came from a validation cohort of 95 to 150 subjects, distinct from the first 666-subject cohort.

The rearrangement links TRBV6-5 to TRBJ1-3, with D uncertain. The receptor was isolated from a woman aged 25 to 39 in good health and CMV-seropositive. Specimen: PBMCs. The CDR3 spells CASSRRREVGNTIYF. The CDR3 DNA reads TGTGCCAGCAGCCGCCGACGAGAGGTTGGAAACACCATATATTTT.